This T cell receptor beta chain was sequenced in a study of vaccination and CD4 T cells after COVID-19. The CDR3 totals 14 residues. Per germline, CDR1 LNHDA and CDR2 SQIVND (reference sequence). Deletions cut 5 bases from V and 1 base from J, with 8 bases between. Treatment reported: roughly 10-day PBMC culture with coronavirus spike peptide pools or control peptides (ViraFEST assay). At the Johns Hopkins FTIC core, DNA taken from cultured CD4+ T cells was sequenced by way of the Oncomine TCR Beta short-read assay. TCRdb passed the PCR reads through MiXCR, listing each CDR3 protein once. Here the sample spans roughly 14,000 distinct CDR3 sequences, roughly two fifths being singletons. As to this clonotype: What it recognizes is unknown.

The sequenced sample was CD4+ T cells from blood, cultured in vitro, obtained before SARS-CoV-2 vaccination. V gene TRBV19 combines with J gene TRBJ2-2; D is undetermined. This sequence originates from a human donor who had recovered from COVID-19. This chain's CDR3 is CASSRSVNTGELFF. The CDR3 DNA follows: TGTGCCAGTAGTCGATCGGTGAACACCGGGGAGCTGTTTTTT.